The present T cell receptor beta chain was sequenced within a study of cytomegalovirus exposure and HLA in healthy donors. In regard to this clone: The antigen remains undetermined.

Study-level points and caveats: Some public TCRs appeared in many individuals, while most sequences were rare.

Trimming left V 4 bases short and J 9 bases short, with 20 bases between. The CDR3 has 14 residues. Germline CDR1 SGHRS, CDR2 YFSETQ. PCR employed 60 Vbeta and 13 Jbeta primers. Authors' analysis steps: In a later analysis, around 10 million of some 80 million unique beta chains occurred in at least two donors. Some clones are missing from TCRdb's copy, which holds only in-frame ones; the method was immunoSEQ multiplex PCR. The V and J calls and clone size were taken over from that table, and D and trimming were inferred from the DNA. The sample has some 270,000 clones, 92% seen once. The V call is TRBV5-1, the J call TRBJ2-7; possible D gene TRBD2, 6 bases. Sequencing was performed on PBMCs. This TCR was recovered from a girl aged 2 to 10 in good health and CMV-seronegative. In DNA form, the CDR3 reads TGCGCCAGCAGCCCCCCCCAGCGCGGGATGGGGCAGTACTTC. Its translation: CASSPPQRGMGQYF.